This note documents a single T cell receptor (beta chain) sequence. Its target is unknown. The data derive from a study of T cell responses to AZD1222 COVID-19 vaccine. The assay was immunoSEQ multiplex PCR, and TCRdb's table has in-frame clones only and misses some. The data show about 28,000 clones, around 78% seen once. With 1 base clipped from V and 5 bases from J, the junction kept 11 bases outside the gene matches. The germline CDR1 and CDR2 sequences are SGHRS and YFSETQ. The CDR3 is 17 amino acids. Study results and caveats: A rise in Spike-specific TCR breadth and depth followed two AZD1222 doses. Vaccine-associated CD4 TCRs spanned spike, dominant at 160-218 and 743-854. Only after the peak T cell response were repertoires sampled. At baseline, seropositivity was found in only six or seven AZD1222 recipients.

The source material was peripheral blood, sampled on day 0 of AZD1222 vaccination. The sequence came from an adult in good health. The chain couples TRBV5-1 to TRBJ2-3; 9 bases are shared with TRBD2. CDR3 protein: CASSLRPGGGEKDTQYF. The CDR3 bases are TGCGCCAGCAGCTTGCGGCCAGGCGGGGGGGAGAAAGATACGCAGTATTTT.